The 9 T cell receptor beta chains listed next were all sequenced from one sample in a study of blood T cell repertoires in COVID-19 (TCRdb year 2020). The library was built by means of the immunoSEQ multiplex PCR assay. TCRdb took over this immuneACCESS table, retaining in-frame rearrangements with V and J assigned. Such tables are incomplete; in checked studies, under half of the missing clones stem from an unresolved V gene, and the remainder is unexplained. This sample has tens of thousands of clones in its table, and 85% of those were observed once. More than 12% of the sample is held by the ten biggest clonotypes. Specimen: peripheral blood. The receptors come from a human donor with acute or convalescent COVID-19. The donor label of this sample is uncertain.

The CDR3 here is CASSLRGGGTSTDTQYF. CDR3 sequence (DNA): TGTGCCAGCAGCTTAAGAGGCGGGGGGACTAGCACAGATACGCAGTATTTT. This chain links TRBV7-3 with TRBJ2-3; 8 positions match TRBD2. The CDR3 length is 17 residues. V lost 1 base and J lost 0; bases outside the gene matches: 6. The germline gives CDR1 SGHTA, CDR2 FQGTGA.

The chain uses TRBV7-3 and TRBJ2-5, with 7 nucleotides matching TRBD1. J was trimmed by 2 bases and V by 2 bases; bases with no gene match: 2. The CDR3 totals 14 residues. Germline loops: CDR1 SGHTA, CDR2 FQGTGA. The CDR3 bases are TGTGCCAGCAGCTTAGGGGACAGACAAGAGACCCAGTACTTC. It specifies CASSLGDRQETQYF.

The chain employs TRBV11-3 and TRBJ2-5, with TRBD2 matching 12 bases. This CDR3 comprises 15 residues. Unmatched junction bases numbered 5, after V lost 1 base and J lost 8 bases. The germline V gene encodes CDR1 SGHNT and CDR2 YENEEA. The CDR3 loop reads CASSLVGLAGYTQYF. The DNA of the CDR3 is TGTGCCAGCAGCTTAGTGGGACTAGCGGGCTACACCCAGTACTTC.

The chain is built from TRBV30 and TRBJ2-7; the D gene is possibly TRBD1 (8 bases). The CDR3 consists of 14 residues. From germline, CDR1 is GTSNPN and CDR2 SVGIG (reference sequence). CDR3 nucleotide sequence: TGTGCGGGAAATAAGCGGGACAGGTCCTACGAGCAGTACTTC. Translation: CAGNKRDRSYEQYF.

The chain joins TRBV7-2 to TRBJ2-1; 12 bases match TRBD2. The V segment lost 5 bases and the J segment 7 bases; nucleotides outside the gene matches: 3. Germline lookup yields CDR1 SGHTA and CDR2 FQGNSA. This CDR3 is 14 amino acids long. In nucleotides, the CDR3 is TGTGCCAGCAGCGGACTAGCGGGGTGGAATGAGCAGTTCTTC. This translates into CASSGLAGWNEQFF.

The V gene is TRBV19, the J gene TRBJ1-6, with 8 bases identical to TRBD1. Germline V CDR1 and CDR2: LNHDA, SQIVND (reference sequence). This CDR3 contains 15 residues. V gave up 7 bases and J gave up 4 bases; unmatched junction bases: 6. This CDR3 reads CASKDRASYNSPLHF. As DNA, the CDR3 is TGTGCCAGTAAGGACAGGGCTTCATATAATTCACCCCTCCACTTT.

This chain joins TRBV10-3 and TRBJ2-7; D is possibly TRBD1 (6 bases). Germline assignment: CDR1 ENHRY and CDR2 SYGVKD. The CDR3 is made up of 13 amino acids. V was pared by 6 bases and J by 2 bases, with 11 bases between. The DNA of the CDR3 is TGTGCCATCAGGGAGGACAGCCCCTACGAGCAGTACTTC. It yields the protein CAIREDSPYEQYF.

This sequence joins TRBV6-1 and TRBJ1-1, with D hard to call. The CDR3 spans 12 residues. Trimming left V 4 bases short and J 4 bases short, with 7 bases between. In germline, CDR1 is MNHNS, CDR2 SASEGT. The CDR3 here is CASSVEVTEAFF. DNA of the CDR3: TGTGCCAGCAGTGTAGAGGTCACTGAAGCTTTCTTT.

The J gene is TRBJ1-4, the V gene TRBV7-9; D call uncertain. CDR1 SEHNR and CDR2 FQNEAQ come from the germline V gene (reference sequence). V lost 3 bases to trimming and J lost 8 bases, with 7 bases between them. This CDR3 spans 12 amino acids. CDR3 region: CASSFTREKLFF. Here the CDR3 DNA reads TGTGCCAGCAGCTTTACCAGGGAAAAACTGTTTTTT. The full variable domain, its missing parts supplied by reference TRBV7-9 and TRBJ1-4, is DTGVSQNPRHKITKRGQNVTFRCDPISEHNRLYWYRQTLGQGPEFLTYFQNEAQLEKSRLLSDRFSAERPKGSFSTLEIQRTEQGDSAMYLCASSFTREKLFFGSGTQLSVL.